Below, one TCR beta chain is given with its context. Its antigen target is currently unknown. The sample holds no much larger clone one base away, and base qualities are not on file. These data come from a study of shared clonotypes between healthy human individuals (TCRdb year 2020). As for the study more broadly: The cohort comprised two women and a few men aged 18 to 49 years. The study deeply sequenced blood TCR repertoires of about 5 healthy adults to estimate repertoire size and the extent of clonotype sharing between individuals. Per donor, leukapheresis produced somewhere between about 0.9 and 10 billion PBMCs. To increase sequencing depth and limit assay-specific biases, different laboratories used diverse techniques to prepare libraries and sequence TCR repertoires. For each donor, CD4 naive and CD4 memory were each run on three plates, CD8 naive on two plates, and CD8 memory on one plate.

What the study reported, not specific to this receptor: When several donors were compared, the shared fraction of clonotypes was around 4.6% for naive CD4, less than 4% for naive CD8, more than 2% for memory CD4, and around 0.37% for memory CD8. Compared with non-shared clonotypes, clonotypes shared by all four sorted-subset donors had higher generation probabilities. Because the study included a small number of donors, the genetic and exposure-history diversity represented was limited. Larger estimated clonotype richness was generally found for naive subsets than for memory subsets. Pairwise subsampling indicated that sequencing depth was expected to affect the degree of clonotype sharing among donors. Sampling was limited to blood, and TCR repertoires in tissue likely differ from TCR repertoires in blood. Rarefaction of sorted-subset datasets indicated incomplete sequencing despite the large sequencing depth.

Donors were healthy HIV-negative adults with no recently reported acute infections or vaccinations. All donors were Caucasian adults living in Nashville, Tennessee, USA. Magnetic negative selection was used to enrich CD4+ T cells, after which naive cells were positively selected on CD45RA and the negative fraction became the memory subset. Blood was collected by leukapheresis, and PBMCs were isolated by Ficoll-Histopaque density gradient centrifugation and then cryopreserved in liquid nitrogen vapor phase. Purity and quantity of every magnetically sorted T cell population were checked by analytical flow cytometry. Genomic DNA was isolated from each sorted fraction and quantified by UV absorbance on a Nanodrop 2000c. TCR CDR3 regions were amplified from genomic DNA by multiplex PCR using the deep immunoSEQ assay. Extracted genomic DNA from each cell subset was distributed evenly across all wells of several immunoSEQ 96-well plates, and each plate was treated as a replicate. For sorted subsets, around 0.2 ug of genomic DNA, equivalent to 25,000 to 35,000 T cell genomes, went into each replicate PCR. The purified libraries were quantified using a Qubit 3.0 fluorometer, sized with a Bioanalyzer 2100, and then quantified again using the KAPA Library Quantification kit. Each immunoSEQ 96-well plate was sequenced on its own single-read 150-cycle Illumina NextSeq 550 flow cell. The paper's processing steps were these. Because the immunoSEQ output held only junctional sequences and lacked quality scores, the filtering could not match the filtering applied to full-length reads. To assign V/J genes and CDR3, sequences were annotated using PyIR, a Python wrapper for IgBLAST v1.9, with IMGT germline references. Any read was removed if the V/J assignment was weak (E-value above 1e-6), the CDR3 was missing, or the read contained stop codons, out-of-frame junctions, or ambiguous translated residues. V3J clonotypes were defined as sequences sharing an identical inferred V gene, J gene, and CDR3 amino acid sequence. Percentage overlap between repertoires was computed as shared unique clonotypes divided by the size of the smaller repertoire. Richness of each repertoire was evaluated using RTK rarefaction, the Chao1 estimator, and Recon v2.1 estimates of unobserved clonotypes. OLGA was used to compute generation probabilities for all TCRbeta clonotypes that the gDNA method yielded from a handful of donors. Not all clones reach the TCRdb copy of this immuneACCESS table, which keeps in-frame sequences only. Checked studies attribute under half of the gap to unresolved V genes and leave the rest unexplained. V, J and clone size are taken as reported in that table, and D and trimming were inferred from the DNA itself. The table for this sample lists more than 1,200,000 clones; 98% of them were counted only once. About 0.34% of the sample is taken by the ten largest.

Here V drops 1 base and J drops 1 base, and the junction holds 4 bases not matched to any gene. From the cysteine up to the phenylalanine, the CDR3 has a length of 16 residues. Just the 48-base CDR3 DNA is kept, in frame starting at base 1. CDR1 and CDR2, per the germline V gene (reference sequence), are MNHEY and SMNVEV. What was sequenced was naive CD4+ T cells sorted from blood. In light of the paper, this sample's cell subset or site label describes: CD45RA+ positively selected. The chain couples TRBV27 to TRBJ2-7; 10 middle bases align to TRBD2. The sequence was collected from a man aged 25 to 45 in good health. This receptor carries the CDR3 CASSLWASGRSYEQYF. The nucleotides read TGTGCCAGCAGTTTATGGGCTAGCGGGAGATCCTACGAGCAGTACTTC.